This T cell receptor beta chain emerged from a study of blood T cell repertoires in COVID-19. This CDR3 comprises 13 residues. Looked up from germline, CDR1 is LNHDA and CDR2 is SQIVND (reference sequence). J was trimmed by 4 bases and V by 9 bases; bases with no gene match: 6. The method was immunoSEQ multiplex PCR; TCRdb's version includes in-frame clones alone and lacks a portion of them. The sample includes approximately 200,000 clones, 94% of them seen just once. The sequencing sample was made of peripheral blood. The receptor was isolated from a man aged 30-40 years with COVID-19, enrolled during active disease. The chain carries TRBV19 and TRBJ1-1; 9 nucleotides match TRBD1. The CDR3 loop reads CASKQGAGTEAFF. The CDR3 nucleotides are TGTGCCAGCAAACAGGGGGCAGGCACTGAAGCTTTCTTT.